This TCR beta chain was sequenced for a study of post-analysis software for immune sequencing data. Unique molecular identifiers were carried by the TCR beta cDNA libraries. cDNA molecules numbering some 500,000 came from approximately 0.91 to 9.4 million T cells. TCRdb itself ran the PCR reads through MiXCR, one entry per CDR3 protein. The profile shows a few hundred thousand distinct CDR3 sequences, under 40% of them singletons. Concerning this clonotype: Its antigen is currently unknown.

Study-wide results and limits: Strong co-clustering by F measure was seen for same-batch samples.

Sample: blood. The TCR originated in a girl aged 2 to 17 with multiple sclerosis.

The CDR3 reads CASSGGQAQETQYF. DNA for the CDR3: TGTGCCAGCAGTGGGGGACAGGCCCAAGAGACCCAGTACTTC. The J gene is TRBJ2-5, the V gene TRBV25-1; 8 nucleotides match TRBD1. After removal of 4 bases from V and 1 base from J, the junction contained 2 bases not matched to a gene. From germline, CDR1 is MGHDK and CDR2 SYGVNS. The CDR3 contains 14 residues.